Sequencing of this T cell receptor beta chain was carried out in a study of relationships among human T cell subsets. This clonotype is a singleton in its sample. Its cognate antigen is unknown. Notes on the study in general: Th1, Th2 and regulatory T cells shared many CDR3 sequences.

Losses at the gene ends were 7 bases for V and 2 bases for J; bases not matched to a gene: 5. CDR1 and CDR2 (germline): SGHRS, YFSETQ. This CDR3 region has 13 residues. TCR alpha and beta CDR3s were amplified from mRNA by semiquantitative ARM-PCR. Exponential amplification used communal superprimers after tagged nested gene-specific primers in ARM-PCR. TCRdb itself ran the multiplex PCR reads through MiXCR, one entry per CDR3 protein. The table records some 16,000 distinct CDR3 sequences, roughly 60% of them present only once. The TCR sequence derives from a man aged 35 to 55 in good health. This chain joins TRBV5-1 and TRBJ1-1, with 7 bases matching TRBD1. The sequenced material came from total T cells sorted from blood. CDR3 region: CASLGQPNTEAFF. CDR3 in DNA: TGCGCCAGCTTGGGACAGCCTAACACTGAAGCTTTCTTT.